This is a list of T cell receptor beta chains from one sample in a study of blood T cell repertoires in COVID-19. This table comes from immunoSEQ multiplex PCR, and its TCRdb copy is limited to in-frame clones, with some not included. This sample yields about 270,000 clones, of which less than 90% are seen a single time; roughly 12% belongs to the top ten. Sequencing was carried out using peripheral blood. The receptors here all came from a young woman with COVID-19, enrolled during active disease. CDR3s include the opening cysteine and the closing phenylalanine or tryptophan. Fields, in order: CDR3 protein, CDR3 DNA, D gene, V gene, clone size, J gene, CDR3 length. The D gene is left open where the match is weak. The size field is filled for only some rows; it gives once, few, many or a size class.

CDR3 protein: CASRKKPTGWQYF; CDR3 DNA: TGTGCCAGCAGGAAAAAGCCGACTGGATGGCAGTACTTC; D gene: NA; V gene: TRBV6-5; clone size: once; J gene: TRBJ2-7; CDR3 length: 13
CDR3 protein: CASSFSERVYEQYF; CDR3 DNA: TGTGCCAGCAGCTTTAGTGAAAGAGTCTACGAGCAGTACTTC; D gene: NA; V gene: TRBV13; clone size: NA; J gene: TRBJ2-7; CDR3 length: 14
CDR3 protein: CASSFGGNTIYF; CDR3 DNA: TGTGCCAGCAGCTTCGGTGGAAACACCATATATTTT; D gene: NA; V gene: TRBV13; clone size: NA; J gene: TRBJ1-3; CDR3 length: 12
CDR3 protein: CAWISGGSDTGELFF; CDR3 DNA: TGTGCCTGGATTAGTGGCGGGTCGGACACCGGGGAGCTGTTTTTT; D gene: NA; V gene: TRBV30; clone size: NA; J gene: TRBJ2-2; CDR3 length: 15
CDR3 protein: CASSPMTSGDTQYF; CDR3 DNA: TGTGCCAGCTCACCAATGACTAGCGGAGATACGCAGTATTTT; D gene: TRBD2; V gene: TRBV18; clone size: NA; J gene: TRBJ2-3; CDR3 length: 14
CDR3 protein: CASSPTTRFNSPLHF; CDR3 DNA: TGTGCCAGCAGCCCGACGACAAGATTTAATTCACCCCTCCACTTT; D gene: NA; V gene: TRBV7-2; clone size: NA; J gene: TRBJ1-6; CDR3 length: 15
CDR3 protein: CASSLTDSSYNEQFF; CDR3 DNA: TGTGCCAGCAGTTTGACAGATAGCTCCTACAATGAGCAGTTCTTC; D gene: NA; V gene: TRBV27; clone size: NA; J gene: TRBJ2-1; CDR3 length: 15
CDR3 protein: CASSQEGTGTEQYF; CDR3 DNA: TGTGCCAGCAGCCAAGAAGGGACAGGTACCGAGCAGTACTTC; D gene: TRBD1; V gene: TRBV4-2; clone size: NA; J gene: TRBJ2-7; CDR3 length: 14
CDR3 protein: CASTPRGQGLPSGGYTF; CDR3 DNA: TGTGCCAGCACCCCTAGAGGACAGGGGCTTCCGTCGGGTGGCTACACCTTC; D gene: NA; V gene: TRBV21-1; clone size: NA; J gene: TRBJ1-2; CDR3 length: 17
CDR3 protein: CASRPRTGGGETQYF; CDR3 DNA: TGTGCCAGTAGACCTCGGACAGGGGGCGGAGAGACCCAGTACTTC; D gene: TRBD1; V gene: TRBV19; clone size: NA; J gene: TRBJ2-5; CDR3 length: 15
CDR3 protein: CASSESSWRGSHEQYF; CDR3 DNA: TGCGCCAGCAGTGAGTCGAGTTGGCGGGGGAGCCACGAGCAGTACTTC; D gene: TRBD2; V gene: TRBV10-1; clone size: NA; J gene: TRBJ2-7; CDR3 length: 16
CDR3 protein: CASSDHRGGDTEAFF; CDR3 DNA: TGTGCCAGCAGTGATCACCGTGGGGGGGACACTGAAGCTTTCTTT; D gene: NA; V gene: TRBV2; clone size: once; J gene: TRBJ1-1; CDR3 length: 15
CDR3 protein: CASSPGQIFGNTIYF; CDR3 DNA: TGCGCCAGCAGTCCGGGACAGATCTTTGGAAACACCATATATTTT; D gene: TRBD1; V gene: TRBV10-1; clone size: NA; J gene: TRBJ1-3; CDR3 length: 15
CDR3 protein: CASSPTHGVPLDNEQFF; CDR3 DNA: TGTGCCAGCAGTCCTACCCACGGGGTCCCGCTTGACAATGAGCAGTTCTTC; D gene: NA; V gene: TRBV6-6; clone size: NA; J gene: TRBJ2-1; CDR3 length: 17
CDR3 protein: CASSEAGAGGGNTIYF; CDR3 DNA: TGTGCCAGCAGTGAAGCGGGCGCGGGCGGTGGAAACACCATATATTTT; D gene: NA; V gene: TRBV6-1; clone size: NA; J gene: TRBJ1-3; CDR3 length: 16
CDR3 protein: CASSFRGNYGYTF; CDR3 DNA: TGTGCCAGCAGTTTCAGGGGGAACTATGGCTACACCTTC; D gene: TRBD1; V gene: TRBV27; clone size: NA; J gene: TRBJ1-2; CDR3 length: 13
CDR3 protein: CASSLQGTGELFF; CDR3 DNA: TGTGCCAGCAGCTTACAGGGGACCGGGGAGCTGTTTTTT; D gene: NA; V gene: TRBV7-6; clone size: NA; J gene: TRBJ2-2; CDR3 length: 13
CDR3 protein: CASSQQGAQATGELFF; CDR3 DNA: TGTGCCAGCAGCCAACAGGGGGCGCAGGCCACCGGGGAGCTGTTTTTT; D gene: TRBD1; V gene: TRBV11-3; clone size: NA; J gene: TRBJ2-2; CDR3 length: 16
CDR3 protein: CASSRVNYGYTF; CDR3 DNA: TGTGCCAGTAGCAGGGTTAACTATGGCTACACCTTC; D gene: NA; V gene: TRBV19; clone size: once; J gene: TRBJ1-2; CDR3 length: 12
CDR3 protein: CASSQVRSRNEQFF; CDR3 DNA: TGTGCCAGCAGCCAAGTTCGAAGCAGGAATGAGCAGTTCTTC; D gene: NA; V gene: TRBV14; clone size: NA; J gene: TRBJ2-1; CDR3 length: 14
CDR3 protein: CASSFSVYEQYF; CDR3 DNA: TGTGCCAGCAGTTTTTCGGTCTACGAGCAGTACTTC; D gene: NA; V gene: TRBV28; clone size: NA; J gene: TRBJ2-7; CDR3 length: 12
CDR3 protein: CSSDRNNRAEAFF; CDR3 DNA: TGCAGCTCTGACAGGAACAATAGAGCTGAAGCTTTCTTT; D gene: NA; V gene: TRBV29-1; clone size: many; J gene: TRBJ1-1; CDR3 length: 13
CDR3 protein: CALKSMRDYGYTF; CDR3 DNA: TGTGCCCTCAAGTCTATGCGGGACTATGGCTACACCTTC; D gene: NA; V gene: TRBV28; clone size: NA; J gene: TRBJ1-2; CDR3 length: 13
CDR3 protein: CASSLEGAEAFF; CDR3 DNA: TGCGCCAGCAGCCTGGAGGGGGCTGAAGCTTTCTTT; D gene: NA; V gene: TRBV5-1; clone size: NA; J gene: TRBJ1-1; CDR3 length: 12
CDR3 protein: CASRSLAGSYEQYF; CDR3 DNA: TGTGCCAGTAGGTCCCTAGCGGGGAGCTACGAGCAGTACTTC; D gene: TRBD2; V gene: TRBV19; clone size: NA; J gene: TRBJ2-7; CDR3 length: 14
CDR3 protein: CASSFIGTGDYEQYF; CDR3 DNA: TGTGCCAGCAGTTTCATCGGGACAGGAGACTACGAGCAGTACTTC; D gene: TRBD1; V gene: TRBV27; clone size: NA; J gene: TRBJ2-7; CDR3 length: 15
CDR3 protein: CAWGPGAGANVLTF; CDR3 DNA: TGTGCCTGGGGTCCGGGGGCTGGGGCCAACGTCCTGACTTTC; D gene: NA; V gene: TRBV30; clone size: NA; J gene: TRBJ2-6; CDR3 length: 14
CDR3 protein: CASSLGGQANEKLFF; CDR3 DNA: TGTGCCAGCAGTTTGGGGGGACAGGCTAATGAAAAACTGTTTTTT; D gene: TRBD1; V gene: TRBV28; clone size: NA; J gene: TRBJ1-4; CDR3 length: 15
CDR3 protein: CASSHTRRLRQGNYGYTF; CDR3 DNA: TGTGCCAGCAGCCACACCCGACGCCTAAGACAGGGTAACTATGGCTACACCTTC; D gene: TRBD1; V gene: TRBV13; clone size: NA; J gene: TRBJ1-2; CDR3 length: 18
CDR3 protein: CASSHTGTGYNEQFF; CDR3 DNA: TGTGCCAGTAGTCACACCGGGACAGGGTACAATGAGCAGTTCTTC; D gene: TRBD1; V gene: TRBV19; clone size: NA; J gene: TRBJ2-1; CDR3 length: 15
CDR3 protein: CATSRGGGSYEQYF; CDR3 DNA: TGTGCCACCAGCAGAGGGGGGGGCTCCTACGAGCAGTACTTC; D gene: TRBD2; V gene: TRBV15; clone size: NA; J gene: TRBJ2-7; CDR3 length: 14
CDR3 protein: CASSPDRVTNEKLFF; CDR3 DNA: TGTGCCAGCTCACCTGACAGGGTGACTAATGAAAAACTGTTTTTT; D gene: TRBD1; V gene: TRBV18; clone size: NA; J gene: TRBJ1-4; CDR3 length: 15
CDR3 protein: CASSLERLSNQPQHF; CDR3 DNA: TGTGCCAGCAGCTTAGAGCGGCTTAGCAATCAGCCCCAGCATTTT; D gene: NA; V gene: TRBV7-8; clone size: NA; J gene: TRBJ1-5; CDR3 length: 15
CDR3 protein: CASKFRDRGIDEQYF; CDR3 DNA: TGTGCCAGCAAGTTCCGGGACAGGGGTATCGACGAGCAGTACTTC; D gene: TRBD1; V gene: TRBV6-5; clone size: NA; J gene: TRBJ2-7; CDR3 length: 15
CDR3 protein: CASSYPGENTEAFF; CDR3 DNA: TGTGCCAGCAGTTACCCGGGAGAGAACACTGAAGCTTTCTTT; D gene: NA; V gene: TRBV6-5; clone size: NA; J gene: TRBJ1-1; CDR3 length: 14
CDR3 protein: CASSEALRRGSGNTIYF; CDR3 DNA: TGTGCCAGCAGTGAAGCGCTTCGGAGGGGATCTGGAAACACCATATATTTT; D gene: NA; V gene: TRBV6-1; clone size: NA; J gene: TRBJ1-3; CDR3 length: 17
CDR3 protein: CASSPMEGYGYTF; CDR3 DNA: TGTGCCAGCAGCCCTATGGAGGGTTATGGCTACACCTTC; D gene: NA; V gene: TRBV14; clone size: NA; J gene: TRBJ1-2; CDR3 length: 13
CDR3 protein: CASSQTGWQETQYF; CDR3 DNA: TGTGCCAGCAGCCAGACAGGGTGGCAAGAGACCCAGTACTTC; D gene: TRBD1; V gene: TRBV11-2; clone size: NA; J gene: TRBJ2-5; CDR3 length: 14
CDR3 protein: CASSVAGGISSYEQYF; CDR3 DNA: TGTGCCAGCAGCGTAGCCGGGGGGATTAGCTCCTACGAGCAGTACTTC; D gene: TRBD2; V gene: TRBV9; clone size: NA; J gene: TRBJ2-7; CDR3 length: 16
CDR3 protein: CASSPRLAGPSTDTQYF; CDR3 DNA: TGTGCCAGCAGCCCGCGGTTAGCGGGACCGTCCACAGATACGCAGTATTTT; D gene: TRBD2; V gene: TRBV5-4; clone size: NA; J gene: TRBJ2-3; CDR3 length: 17
CDR3 protein: CASSPLGNTIYF; CDR3 DNA: TGTGCCAGCAGCCCCCTTGGAAACACCATATATTTT; D gene: NA; V gene: TRBV13; clone size: NA; J gene: TRBJ1-3; CDR3 length: 12
CDR3 protein: CASSLGTGEDYGYTF; CDR3 DNA: TGTGCCAGCAGCCTAGGGACAGGGGAAGACTATGGCTACACCTTC; D gene: TRBD1; V gene: TRBV4-2; clone size: NA; J gene: TRBJ1-2; CDR3 length: 15
CDR3 protein: CASSQETGDGYTF; CDR3 DNA: TGCGCCAGCAGCCAAGAGACAGGGGATGGCTACACCTTC; D gene: TRBD1; V gene: TRBV4-1; clone size: once; J gene: TRBJ1-2; CDR3 length: 13
CDR3 protein: CASSPPSPEGLWDEQFF; CDR3 DNA: TGTGCCAGCTCACCACCTTCCCCGGAGGGGCTGTGGGATGAGCAGTTCTTC; D gene: NA; V gene: TRBV18; clone size: once; J gene: TRBJ2-1; CDR3 length: 17
CDR3 protein: CASSLITGSGNTIYF; CDR3 DNA: TGTGCCAGCAGCTTAATCACCGGCTCTGGAAACACCATATATTTT; D gene: NA; V gene: TRBV7-6; clone size: NA; J gene: TRBJ1-3; CDR3 length: 15
CDR3 protein: CASSEFGPQGGTEAFF; CDR3 DNA: TGTGCCAGCAGTGAATTCGGGCCCCAGGGGGGCACTGAAGCTTTCTTT; D gene: TRBD1; V gene: TRBV6-1; clone size: few; J gene: TRBJ1-1; CDR3 length: 16
CDR3 protein: CATCILGPNYGYTF; CDR3 DNA: TGTGCCACCTGCATATTGGGGCCTAACTATGGCTACACCTTC; D gene: NA; V gene: TRBV7-6; clone size: once; J gene: TRBJ1-2; CDR3 length: 14
CDR3 protein: CASSQGAGGLVTQYF; CDR3 DNA: TGCGCCAGCAGCCAAGGAGCGGGGGGGCTGGTGACCCAGTACTTC; D gene: TRBD2; V gene: TRBV4-1; clone size: NA; J gene: TRBJ2-5; CDR3 length: 15
CDR3 protein: CASSWTDHYGYTF; CDR3 DNA: TGTGCCAGCAGTTGGACAGATCACTATGGCTACACCTTC; D gene: NA; V gene: TRBV28; clone size: NA; J gene: TRBJ1-2; CDR3 length: 13
CDR3 protein: CASSSPPTSEPPYEQYF; CDR3 DNA: TGTGCCAGCAGCTCACCCCCCACTAGCGAACCGCCCTACGAGCAGTACTTC; D gene: TRBD2; V gene: TRBV3-1/TRBV3-2; clone size: NA; J gene: TRBJ2-7; CDR3 length: 17